The 23 T cell receptor beta chains below all came from one sample that was sequenced in a study of blood T cells in healthy people across ages. Combining a sample-barcoded 5' primer with a J-beta primer mix, a second PCR ran for 7 to 11 cycles. Using its own MiXCR run on the 5' RACE reads, TCRdb lists one record per CDR3 protein. This sample yields about 680,000 distinct CDR3 sequences, of which around half are seen a single time; about 32% belongs to the top ten. The specimen was blood. The receptors come from a woman aged 55-75 years in good health.

The chain employs TRBV7-9 and TRBJ2-5; D possibly corresponds to TRBD1 (6 bases). The CDR3 sequence is 14 residues long. Trimming removed 5 bases from V and 5 bases from J, with 15 bases in between. Germline V gene data show CDR1 as SEHNR and CDR2 as FQNEAQ (reference sequence). CDR3 in amino acids: CASSPTQGIETQYF. The CDR3, as DNA: TGTGCCAGCAGCCCCACGCAGGGGATTGAGACCCAGTACTTC.

V gene TRBV11-2 combines with J gene TRBJ2-1; 8 bases map to TRBD2. CDR3 length equals 17 residues. CDR1 SGHAT and CDR2 FQNNGV come from the germline V gene. J was trimmed by 8 bases and V by 5 bases; bases with no gene match: 17. Here the CDR3 DNA reads TGTGCCAGCAGCAAAGTGCCCCCGGGGACTAGTGTCTATGAGCAGTTCTTC. It encodes CASSKVPPGTSVYEQFF.

This clonotype has just one count. This chain links TRBV20-1 with TRBJ1-5, with D tentatively TRBD1 (5 bases). The ends were cut back, 6 bases at V and 4 bases at J, with 13 bases in the middle. This CDR3 is 13 amino acids long. CDR1 is DFQATT, CDR2 SNEGSKA, per germline (reference sequence). The CDR3 region has the DNA TGCAGTGCGGTCGCGGGGGTAAATCAGCCCCAGCATTTT. Encoded protein: CSAVAGVNQPQHF.

This chain links TRBV20-1 with TRBJ2-7; tentatively, D is TRBD2 (6 bases). Per germline, CDR1 DFQATT and CDR2 SNEGSKA (reference sequence). The CDR3 loop spans 13 amino acids. With 4 bases removed from V and 3 bases from J, the gap between germline ends came to 13 bases. CDR3 amino acids: CSAIRGLHYEQYF. The CDR3 DNA sequence: TGCAGTGCTATAAGGGGACTCCACTACGAGCAGTACTTC.

This clonotype has just a few counts. This rearrangement joins TRBV4-3 to TRBJ2-7; 8 nucleotides match TRBD1. CDR1 is LGHNA, CDR2 YSLEER, per germline. The CDR3 has 15 amino acids. The junction had 9 bases not matched to a gene; V was cut back by 3 bases and J by 5 bases. The chain's CDR3 is CASSQGTGSSDEQYF. CDR3 nucleotide sequence: TGCGCCAGCAGCCAGGGGACAGGTAGTTCGGACGAGCAGTACTTC.

This clonotype has just a few counts. This chain connects TRBV2 to TRBJ1-6; D gene unclear. With 7 bases removed from V and 11 bases from J, the gap between germline ends came to 12 bases. Germline V gives CDR1 SNHLY, CDR2 FYNNEI. The CDR3 runs to 12 residues. The CDR3 nucleotides read TGTGCCAGCATGTACCACGGACCACCCCTCCACTTT. Protein product: CASMYHGPPLHF.

The rearrangement joins TRBV11-2 to TRBJ2-7; D uncertain. Trimming pared 10 bases from V and 2 bases from J, leaving 18 bases between. CDR3 length: 14 residues. Per the germline V gene, CDR1 is SGHAT and CDR2 is FQNNGV. As DNA, the CDR3 is TGTGCCACCTCTCAGTCCAGTCGAGCCTACGAGCAGTACTTC. Its protein product is CATSQSSRAYEQYF.

V gene TRBV5-1 combines with J gene TRBJ2-3; TRBD2 matches 9 bases. With V trimmed by 0 bases and J by 6 bases, 8 bases remained unmatched. The germline V gene encodes CDR1 SGHRS and CDR2 YFSETQ. The CDR3 sequence is 16 residues long. The CDR3 spells CASSLVASGTADTQYF. CDR3 sequence (DNA): TGCGCCAGCAGCTTGGTTGCTAGCGGGACGGCTGATACGCAGTATTTT.

This chain joins TRBV6-1 and TRBJ1-4; 11 bases match TRBD1. The J segment lost 7 bases and the V segment lost 1 base, leaving 2 bases of the junction unmatched. The CDR3 consists of 15 residues. Germline CDR1 reads MNHNS; CDR2 reads SASEGT. This CDR3 reads CASSEGDRGGEKLFF. The DNA for the CDR3 is TGTGCCAGCAGTGAAGGGGACAGGGGGGGTGAAAAACTGTTTTTT.

A single count supports this clonotype. This chain connects TRBV4-1 to TRBJ2-5, with D perhaps matching TRBD1 (5 bases). Germline CDR1 and CDR2: MGHRA and YSYEKL. V was shortened by 4 bases and J by 1 base, with 13 bases between the two germline ends. This CDR3 region has 15 residues. DNA of the CDR3: TGCGCCAGCAGCCCCTTAGAAAGGGGCCAAGAGACCCAGTACTTC. This translates into CASSPLERGQETQYF.

The J gene is TRBJ2-5, the V gene TRBV5-6; 10 bases are shared with TRBD1. The germline gives CDR1 SGHDT, CDR2 YYEEEE. The CDR3 covers 15 residues. The V and J ends lost 3 bases and 4 bases, in that order; junction bases with no gene match: 6. The CDR3 DNA reads TGTGCCAGCAGCTCGGGACAGGGGTTCCCAGAGACCCAGTACTTC. Translation: CASSSGQGFPETQYF.

This chain uses TRBV20-1 with TRBJ2-1; tentative D call: TRBD2 (6 bases). This CDR3 comprises 12 residues. Germline V gene sequence: CDR1 DFQATT, CDR2 SNEGSKA (reference sequence). CDR3 amino acids: CSVRLVLKEQFF. DNA for the CDR3: TGCAGCGTCAGACTAGTTCTAAAGGAGCAGTTCTTC.

This clonotype has just a few counts. The rearrangement joins TRBV15 to TRBJ2-1; D perhaps matches TRBD1 (5 bases). From germline, CDR1 is LNHNV and CDR2 YYDKDF (reference sequence). The V end lost 4 bases, the J end lost 0 bases, and 16 bases lay between the germline ends. The CDR3 spans 17 residues. CDR3 in DNA: TGTGCCACCAGCACCCCCCAGGGTTGGGGCTCCTACAATGAGCAGTTCTTC. As protein: CATSTPQGWGSYNEQFF. Based on the CDR3 plus reference TRBV15 and TRBJ2-1, the full variable domain is DAMVIQNPRYQVTQFGKPVTLSCSQTLNHNVMYWYQQKSSQAPKLLFHYYDKDFNNEADTPDNFQSRRPNTSFCFLDIRSPGLGDTAMYLCATSTPQGWGSYNEQFFGPGTRLTVL.

V is TRBV10-3 and J is TRBJ2-1; D may be TRBD1 (6 bases). CDR3 size: 15 residues. Trimming took 6 bases from V and 0 from J, leaving 12 bases between them. In germline, CDR1 is ENHRY, CDR2 SYGVKD. The CDR3 is CAISDRSSSYNEQFF. CDR3 in DNA: TGTGCCATCAGCGACAGGTCGAGCTCCTACAATGAGCAGTTCTTC.

This chain's CDR3 is CAISERRTGPQNNSPLHF. As DNA, the CDR3 is TGTGCCATCAGTGAGCGCCGGACTGGTCCCCAAAATAATTCACCCCTCCACTTT. The rearrangement joins TRBV10-3 to TRBJ1-6, with no clear D. The CDR3 totals 18 residues. The V gene lost 2 bases and the J gene lost 5 bases, with 19 bases spanning the gap. Germline CDR1 is ENHRY and CDR2 is SYGVKD.

A single count supports this clonotype. This sequence joins TRBV9 and TRBJ2-7, with D hard to call. The CDR3 loop spans 13 amino acids. CDR1 and CDR2 from the germline V gene are SGDLS and YYNGEE. Trimming took 3 bases from V and 3 from J, leaving 10 bases between them. CDR3 region: CASSGETNYEQYF. CDR3 nucleotides: TGTGCCAGCAGCGGAGAGACAAACTACGAGCAGTACTTC.

This chain uses TRBV5-1 with TRBJ1-1; D not certain. V lost 0 bases and J lost 8, with 17 bases in between. From germline, CDR1 is SGHRS and CDR2 YFSETQ. This CDR3 is 15 amino acids long. CDR3 in DNA: TGCGCCAGCAGCTTGGTGGCATGGCGAGACTCCGAAGCTTTCTTT. Its protein product is CASSLVAWRDSEAFF. The whole variable domain, filled in from reference TRBV5-1 and TRBJ1-1, reads KAGVTQTPRYLIKTRGQQVTLSCSPISGHRSVSWYQQTPGQGLQFLFEYFSETQRNKGNFPGRFSGRQFSNSRSEMNVSTLELGDSALYLCASSLVAWRDSEAFFGQGTRLTVV.

This clonotype showed up just a few times. The chain carries TRBV5-1 and TRBJ1-5; D call uncertain. The ends were cut back, 0 bases at V and 4 bases at J, with 5 bases in the middle. Germline lookup yields CDR1 SGHRS and CDR2 YFSETQ. This CDR3 contains 13 residues. The CDR3 here is CASSLDVNQPQHF. CDR3 DNA sequence: TGCGCCAGCAGCTTGGACGTAAATCAGCCCCAGCATTTT.

The chain employs TRBV7-3 and TRBJ1-1; D is perhaps TRBD1 (6 bases). CDR1 is SGHTA, CDR2 FQGTGA, per germline. V was trimmed by 1 base and J by 5 bases, leaving 11 bases between them. The CDR3 spans 14 residues. CDR3 amino acids: CASSLKGVRTEAFF. CDR3 nucleotides: TGTGCCAGCAGCTTAAAGGGGGTTAGGACTGAAGCTTTCTTT.

The table lists this clonotype with a few counts. The chain couples TRBV29-1 to TRBJ2-1; D may match TRBD1 or TRBD2 (6 bases each). The CDR3 is 14 amino acids. V lost 4 bases and J 3 bases, leaving 13 bases between the germline ends. CDR1 and CDR2 (germline): SQVTM, ANQGSEA. This CDR3 reads CSVGQDYYYNEQFF. In DNA form, the CDR3 reads TGCAGCGTTGGACAGGACTACTACTACAATGAGCAGTTCTTC.

This clonotype was found a few times. V usage is TRBV12-3 or TRBV12-4 and J usage is TRBJ2-1; TRBD2 matches 8 bases. This CDR3 is 13 amino acids long. V lost 6 bases and J lost 7; bases outside the gene matches: 5. CDR3 in amino acids: CASRPGGGNEQFF. Here the CDR3 DNA reads TGTGCCAGCAGGCCGGGAGGGGGGAATGAGCAGTTCTTC.

The sample holds a few counts of this clonotype. The chain uses TRBV27 and TRBJ2-3; 7 positions agree with TRBD2. The CDR3 length is 15 residues. CDR1 is MNHEY and CDR2 is SMNVEV in the germline V gene (reference sequence). The J segment lost 6 bases and the V segment lost 6 bases, leaving 12 bases of the junction unmatched. CDR3 in amino acids: CASSQRLLAPDTQYF. The CDR3 DNA is TGTGCCAGCAGCCAACGTCTACTAGCGCCGGATACGCAGTATTTT.

The chain has TRBV4-2 and TRBJ2-7, with D hard to call. This CDR3 has 13 amino acids. Germline V gene sequence: CDR1 LGHNA, CDR2 YNFKEQ. V was cut by 1 base and J by 0 bases, with 4 bases left in between. CDR3 sequence (DNA): TGTGCCAGCAGCCAAGTGATCTCCTACGAGCAGTACTTC. It is translated as CASSQVISYEQYF.